This TCR beta chain was sequenced during a study of CD8 T cells in ankylosing spondylitis. CDR1 is WSHSY, CDR2 SAAADI, per germline. The CDR3 contains 15 residues. General observations from the study: Roughly eight highly homologous variants formed a TCR beta motif that appeared characteristic of ankylosing spondylitis blood. The authors reported significant enrichment of disease-linked clones in matched ankylosing spondylitis synovial fluid.

For this clonotype: Its antigen is still unknown. It may be a read error: a sequence one base away is much more abundant.

One entry per CDR3 protein results from TCRdb running MiXCR on the 5' RACE reads. The sample has around 130,000 distinct CDR3 sequences; about 6.4% are singletons. Input material: blood, either unsorted or a sorted T cell fraction (not recorded which). This TCR was sampled from a male donor with ankylosing spondylitis or in good health (not recorded which). The J gene is TRBJ2-2, the V gene TRBV10-2; D may be TRBD1 (6 bases). CDR3: CASRRAGGGTGEPFF. CDR3 bases: TGCGCCAGCCGAAGAGCTGGGGGCGGCACCGGGGAGCCGTTTTTT.